This TCR beta chain was sequenced during a study of T cells in Graves' hyperthyroidism and ophthalmopathy. There are 13 residues in the CDR3. From germline, CDR1 is MNHEY and CDR2 SVGAGI. As concerns this clonotype: A read error may explain this, as a much larger clone is one base away.

The source material, RNA transcripts, was used to amplify TCR beta CDR3 regions. The HTBI primer set served for first-round RT-PCR of the TCR CDR3. TCRdb itself ran the multiplex PCR reads through MiXCR, one entry per CDR3 protein. The sample carries about 400,000 distinct CDR3 sequences, roughly 15% recorded once. The V gene is TRBV6-5, the J gene TRBJ2-5; TRBD2 matches at 8 bases. The receptor comes from a woman between 55 and 75 years old with Graves' ophthalmopathy. The sequenced material came from blood. CDR3 in DNA: TGTGCCGGCAGTTACGGGGGGGCCGAGACCCAGTACTTC. Translating gives CAGSYGGAETQYF.